This TCR beta chain derives from a study of blood T cell repertoires in COVID-19. Study at large: Sites across the United States, Italy and Spain contributed samples from acute and convalescent COVID-19.

In the original processing: Reference gene primer amplification yielded estimated nucleated cell counts. TCRdb's table, derived via immunoSEQ multiplex PCR, lists solely in-frame clones and lacks some. From that table come the V and J calls and clone size; the DNA was used to work out D and trimming. This sample has 280,000 or so clones, with approximately 83% found just once. This CDR3 region has 12 residues. CDR1 and CDR2 from the germline V gene are KGHSH and LQKENI. Notes on this clone: Mismatch with germline at one junction end may stem from a read error.

The sequenced sample was peripheral blood. The chain is built from TRBV18 and TRBJ1-2, with a weak D call TRBD1 (5 bases). This TCR came from a woman aged 25-40 years who had recovered from COVID-19. The CDR3 protein is CASSPQTDGYTF. DNA of the CDR3: TGTGCCAGCTCCCCACAGACAGATGGCTACACCTTC.